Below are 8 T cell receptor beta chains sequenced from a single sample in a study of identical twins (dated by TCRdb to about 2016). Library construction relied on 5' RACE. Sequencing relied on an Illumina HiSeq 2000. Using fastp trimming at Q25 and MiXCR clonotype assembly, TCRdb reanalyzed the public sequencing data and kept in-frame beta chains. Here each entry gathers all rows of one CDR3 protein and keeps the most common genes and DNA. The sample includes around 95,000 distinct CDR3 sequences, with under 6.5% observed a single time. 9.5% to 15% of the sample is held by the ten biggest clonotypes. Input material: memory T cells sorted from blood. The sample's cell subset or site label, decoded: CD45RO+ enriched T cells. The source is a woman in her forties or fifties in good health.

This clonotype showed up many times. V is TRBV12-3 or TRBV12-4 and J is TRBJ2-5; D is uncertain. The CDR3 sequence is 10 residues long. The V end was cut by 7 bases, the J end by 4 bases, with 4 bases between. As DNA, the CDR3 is TGTGCCAGCAACAGAGAGACCCAGTACTTC. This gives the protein CASNRETQYF.

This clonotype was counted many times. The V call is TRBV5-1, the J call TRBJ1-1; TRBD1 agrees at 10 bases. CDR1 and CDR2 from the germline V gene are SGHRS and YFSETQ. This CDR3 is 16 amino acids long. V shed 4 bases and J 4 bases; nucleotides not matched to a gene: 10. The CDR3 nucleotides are TGCGCCAGCAGCCCCGGGACAGGGGTCCTGCGCACTGAAGCTTTCTTT. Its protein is CASSPGTGVLRTEAFF. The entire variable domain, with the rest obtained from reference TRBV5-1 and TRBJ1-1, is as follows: KAGVTQTPRYLIKTRGQQVTLSCSPISGHRSVSWYQQTPGQGLQFLFEYFSETQRNKGNFPGRFSGRQFSNSRSEMNVSTLELGDSALYLCASSPGTGVLRTEAFFGQGTRLTVV.

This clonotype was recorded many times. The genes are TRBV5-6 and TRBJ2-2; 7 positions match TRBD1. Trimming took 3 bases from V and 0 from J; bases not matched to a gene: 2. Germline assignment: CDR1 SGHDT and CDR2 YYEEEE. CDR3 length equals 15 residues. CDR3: CASSWGQTNTGELFF. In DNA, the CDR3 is TGTGCCAGCAGCTGGGGACAGACGAACACCGGGGAGCTGTTTTTT. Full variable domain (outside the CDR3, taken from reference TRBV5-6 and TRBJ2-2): DAGVTQSPTHLIKTRGQQVTLRCSPKSGHDTVSWYQQALGQGPQFIFQYYEEEERQRGNFPDRFSGHQFPNYSSELNVNALLLGDSALYLCASSWGQTNTGELFFGEGSRLTVL.

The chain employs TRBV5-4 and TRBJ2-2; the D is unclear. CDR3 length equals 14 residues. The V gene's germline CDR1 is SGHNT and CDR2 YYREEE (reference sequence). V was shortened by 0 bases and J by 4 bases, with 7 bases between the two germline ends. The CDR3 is CASSLVRGTGELFF. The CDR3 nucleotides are TGTGCCAGCAGCTTGGTCAGAGGCACCGGGGAGCTGTTTTTT.

Here the CDR3 DNA reads TGTGCCACCAGGGGGACAAAGACAGGTAGAGCTTTCTTT. Translating gives CATRGTKTGRAFF. The V call is TRBV24-1, the J call TRBJ1-1; tentative D call: TRBD1 (6 bases). V was shortened by 7 bases and J by 10 bases, with 18 bases between the two germline ends. In germline, CDR1 is KGHDR, CDR2 SFDVKD. The CDR3 sequence is 13 residues long.

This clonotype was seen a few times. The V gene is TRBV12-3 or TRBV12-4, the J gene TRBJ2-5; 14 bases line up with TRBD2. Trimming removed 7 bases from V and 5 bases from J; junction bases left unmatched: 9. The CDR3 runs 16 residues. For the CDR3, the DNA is TGTGCCAGCACCCGGACTAGCGGGAGGCCCGGGGAGACCCAGTACTTC. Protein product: CASTRTSGRPGETQYF.

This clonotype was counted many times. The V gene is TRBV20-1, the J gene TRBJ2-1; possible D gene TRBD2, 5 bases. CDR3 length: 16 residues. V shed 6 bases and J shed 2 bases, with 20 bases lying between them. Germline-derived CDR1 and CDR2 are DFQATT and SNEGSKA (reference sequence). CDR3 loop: CSATGGGRSPYNEQFF. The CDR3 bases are TGCAGTGCCACGGGTGGAGGTCGATCCCCCTACAATGAGCAGTTCTTC.

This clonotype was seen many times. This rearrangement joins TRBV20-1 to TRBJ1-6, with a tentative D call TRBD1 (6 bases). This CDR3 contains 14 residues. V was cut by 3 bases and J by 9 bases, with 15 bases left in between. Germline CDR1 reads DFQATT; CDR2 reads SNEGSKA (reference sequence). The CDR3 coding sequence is TGCAGTGCTAGGGCCAGTCTGGACAGTTCACCCCTCCACTTT. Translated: CSARASLDSSPLHF.